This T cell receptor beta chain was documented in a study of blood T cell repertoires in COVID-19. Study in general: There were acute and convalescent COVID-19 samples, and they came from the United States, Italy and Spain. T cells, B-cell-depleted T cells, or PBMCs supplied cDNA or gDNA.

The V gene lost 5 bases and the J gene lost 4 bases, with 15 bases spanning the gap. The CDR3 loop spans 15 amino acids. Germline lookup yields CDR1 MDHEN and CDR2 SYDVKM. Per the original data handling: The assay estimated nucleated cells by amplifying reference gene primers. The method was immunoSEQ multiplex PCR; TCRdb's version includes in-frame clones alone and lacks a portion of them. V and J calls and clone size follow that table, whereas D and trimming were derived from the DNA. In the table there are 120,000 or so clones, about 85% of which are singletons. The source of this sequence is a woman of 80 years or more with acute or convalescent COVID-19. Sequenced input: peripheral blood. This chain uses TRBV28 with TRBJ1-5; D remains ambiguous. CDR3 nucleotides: TGTGCCAGCAGTGATGGCCTCCCGGGAAATCAGCCCCAGCATTTT. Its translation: CASSDGLPGNQPQHF.